Listed below are T cell receptor beta chains from one sample, sequenced in a study of cytomegalovirus exposure and HLA in healthy donors. The repertoire was sequenced with immunoSEQ multiplex PCR; TCRdb's copy has only in-frame clones and lacks some. This table has some 150,000 clones, 70% to 80% appearing once. What was sequenced was PBMCs. All receptors derive from a man aged 18 to 30 in good health and CMV-seronegative. The CDR3 runs from the conserved cysteine through the conserved F or W. Clone size, where shown, is once, few, many, or a class for clones that have expanded.

v_gene	abundance	CDR3aa
TRBV5-1	few	CASSLARGTYNEQFF
TRBV19	.	CASTLDRGGSNYGYTF
TRBV6-6	.	CASSYDRGVREQYF
TRBV18	.	CASSPPDSGTGDGTPDEQYF
TRBV6-5	.	CASTGFGEGKTEAFF
TRBV5-1	.	CASSLQKTPPDTQYF
TRBV5-1	few	CASSSGTSGKETQYF
TRBV6-6	.	CASSDRPRGEAFF
TRBV29-1	few	CSVDDGGNADTQYF
TRBV9	.	CASSVNRGGQETQYF
TRBV18	.	CASSQGTGDEQYF
TRBV27	.	CASSLERGLRETQYF
TRBV4-1	.	CASSQVRGQIVYEAFF
TRBV7-6	.	CASSLGGGMSRKLFF
TRBV7-9	.	CASSPRLDRGYEQFF
TRBV25-1	.	CASSELLGQINGYTF
TRBV19	few	CASSMGASPSTDTQYF
TRBV7-6	.	CASSDRVDYNEQFF
TRBV7-3	.	CASSFGRLETQYF
TRBV19	.	CASTPRGQTNYGYTF
TRBV9	.	CASSPRGARPYEQYF
TRBV6-5	.	CASSYSYGRTEQFF
TRBV10-3	.	CAISRTGSTGANVLTF
TRBV27	few	CASSSGRGGYEQYF
TRBV10-1	.	CASSPGTGNEQYF
TRBV6-6	.	CASSYSGQGMNTEAFF
TRBV5-1	.	CASSALAGGRSGELFF
TRBV7-6	.	CASSSGGSEQYF